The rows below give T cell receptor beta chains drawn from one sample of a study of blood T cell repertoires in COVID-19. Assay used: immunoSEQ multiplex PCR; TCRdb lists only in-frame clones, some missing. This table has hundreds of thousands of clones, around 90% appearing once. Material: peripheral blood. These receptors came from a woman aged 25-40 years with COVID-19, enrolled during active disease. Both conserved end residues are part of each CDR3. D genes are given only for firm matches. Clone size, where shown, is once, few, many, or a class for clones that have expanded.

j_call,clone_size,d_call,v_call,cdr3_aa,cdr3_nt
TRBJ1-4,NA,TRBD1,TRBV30,CAWARQGSNEKLFF,TGTGCCTGGGCCAGACAGGGGTCTAATGAAAAACTGTTTTTT
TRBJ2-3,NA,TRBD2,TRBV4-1,CASSHILAGKADTQYF,TGCGCCAGCAGCCATATACTAGCGGGAAAGGCAGATACGCAGTATTTT
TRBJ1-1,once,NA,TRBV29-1,CSVVGDIATEAFF,TGCAGCGTTGTTGGGGACATAGCCACTGAAGCTTTCTTT
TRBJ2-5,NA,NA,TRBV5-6,CASSGERGGPQETQYF,TGTGCCAGCAGCGGGGAGAGGGGGGGGCCCCAAGAGACCCAGTACTTC
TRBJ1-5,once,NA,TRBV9,CASSVGGGIQPQHF,TGTGCCAGCAGCGTTGGGGGGGGAATACAGCCCCAGCATTTT
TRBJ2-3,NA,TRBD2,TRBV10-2,CASSELTSGGARTDTQYF,TGCGCCAGCAGTGAGCTGACTAGCGGGGGGGCTCGGACAGATACGCAGTATTTT
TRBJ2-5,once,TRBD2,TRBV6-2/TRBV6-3,CASSRLAVRQETQYF,TGTGCCAGCAGTAGACTAGCGGTCCGACAAGAGACCCAGTACTTC
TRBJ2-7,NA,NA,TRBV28,CASSLPLYEQYF,TGTGCCAGCAGTTTGCCCCTATACGAGCAGTACTTC
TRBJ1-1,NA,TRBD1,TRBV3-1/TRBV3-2,CASTPGDRGTEAFF,TGTGCCAGCACCCCAGGGGACAGGGGCACTGAAGCTTTCTTT
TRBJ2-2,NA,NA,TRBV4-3,CASSQDRSGTGELFF,TGCGCCAGCAGCCAAGACAGGTCGGGAACCGGGGAGCTGTTTTTT
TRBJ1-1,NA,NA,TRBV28,CASSISTEAFF,TGTGCCAGCAGTATCTCCACTGAAGCTTTCTTT
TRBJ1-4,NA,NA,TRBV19,CASSRLPGQYNEKLFF,TGTGCCAGTAGTCGGCTGCCTGGACAGTATAATGAAAAACTGTTTTTT
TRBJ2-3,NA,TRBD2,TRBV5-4,CASSVLGGTSRGTQYF,TGTGCCAGCAGCGTACTGGGCGGGACTAGCCGGGGAACGCAGTATTTT
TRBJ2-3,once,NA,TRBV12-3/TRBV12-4,CASSLNPPAEEYF,TGTGCCAGCAGTTTAAATCCTCCGGCAGAGGAGTATTTT
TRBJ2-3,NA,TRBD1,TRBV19,CASSIARGTGRLDTQYF,TGTGCCAGTAGTATAGCCCGCGGGACAGGCCGCTTAGATACGCAGTATTTT
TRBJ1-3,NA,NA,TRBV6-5,CASSSTGYYTIYF,TGTGCCAGCAGTAGCACAGGGTACTACACCATATATTTT
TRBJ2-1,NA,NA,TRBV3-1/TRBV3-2,CASSQDLLAGNSYNEQFF,TGTGCCAGCAGCCAAGATCTTCTGGCGGGTAACTCCTACAATGAGCAGTTCTTC
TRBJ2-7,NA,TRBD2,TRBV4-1,CASSQEESGPSGDYEQYF,TGCGCCAGCAGCCAAGAAGAATCCGGGCCTAGCGGGGACTACGAGCAGTACTTC
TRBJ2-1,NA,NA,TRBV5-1,CASSGFYGRDNEQFF,TGCGCCAGCAGCGGTTTCTACGGGAGAGACAATGAGCAGTTCTTC
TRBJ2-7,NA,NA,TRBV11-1,CASSFGPVSYEQYF,TGTGCCAGCAGCTTTGGTCCAGTCTCCTACGAGCAGTACTTC
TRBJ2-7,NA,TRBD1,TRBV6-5,CASSPRRTGGYEQYF,TGTGCCAGCAGTCCCCGAAGGACAGGGGGCTACGAGCAGTACTTC
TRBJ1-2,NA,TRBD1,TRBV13,CASSSRGAELHGYTF,TGTGCCAGCAGTTCCAGGGGGGCCGAGCTCCATGGCTACACCTTC
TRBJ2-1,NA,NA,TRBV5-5,CASSLAGPFSNEQFF,TGTGCCAGCAGCTTGGCAGGGCCCTTCAGTAATGAGCAGTTCTTC
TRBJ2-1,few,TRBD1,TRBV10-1,CASSDGTGVNEQFF,TGCGCCAGCAGTGATGGGACAGGGGTCAATGAGCAGTTCTTC
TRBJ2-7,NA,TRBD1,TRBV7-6,CASSFGQGASYEQYF,TGTGCCAGCAGCTTCGGACAGGGGGCTTCCTACGAGCAGTACTTC
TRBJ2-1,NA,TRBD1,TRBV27,CASSLYRGRAVNEQFF,TGTGCCAGCAGTCTCTACAGGGGAAGGGCGGTGAATGAGCAGTTCTTC
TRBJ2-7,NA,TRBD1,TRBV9,CASSVGGTGVQGEQYF,TGTGCCAGCAGCGTAGGGGGGACAGGGGTCCAGGGCGAGCAGTACTTC
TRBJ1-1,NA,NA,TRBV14,CASSLTKAGDTEAFF,TGTGCCAGCAGCCTCACTAAGGCCGGAGACACTGAAGCTTTCTTT
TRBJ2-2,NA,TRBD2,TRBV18,CASSPSTSGRTGELFF,TGTGCCAGCTCACCATCGACTAGCGGGAGGACCGGGGAGCTGTTTTTT
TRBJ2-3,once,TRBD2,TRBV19,CASSIDLAGGDTDTQYF,TGTGCCAGTAGTATCGACCTAGCGGGGGGGGACACAGATACGCAGTATTTT
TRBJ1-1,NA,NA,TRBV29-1,CSVEAMNTEAFF,TGCAGCGTTGAAGCCATGAACACTGAAGCTTTCTTT
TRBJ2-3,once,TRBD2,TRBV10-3,CAISGLAGLSPHLTDTQYF,TGTGCCATCAGTGGACTAGCGGGACTCTCACCGCACCTCACAGATACGCAGTATTTT
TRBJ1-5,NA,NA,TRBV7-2,CASSGSAGLPANQPQHF,TGTGCCAGCAGCGGATCTGCAGGGTTACCCGCCAATCAGCCCCAGCATTTT
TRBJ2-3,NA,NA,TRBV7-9,CASSLRRVGSDTQYF,TGTGCCAGCAGCTTACGGCGGGTGGGGTCAGATACGCAGTATTTT
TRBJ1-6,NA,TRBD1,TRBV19,CASSIGQGDGEGSPLHF,TGTGCCAGTAGTATAGGACAGGGAGATGGTGAGGGGTCACCCCTCCACTTT